A single sample is the source of the 2 T cell receptor beta chains below, sequenced in a study of neurological immune-mediated disorders. MiXCR, applied by TCRdb to the 5' RACE reads, yields one record per CDR3 protein. The sample includes about 80,000 distinct CDR3 sequences, about 5.6% of them seen just once. Sample time point: longitudinal time-point 2. Sequenced input: PBMCs. The receptors stem from a woman in her fifties or sixties with multiple sclerosis.

In this sample, this clonotype turned up many times. The chain has TRBV6-2 or TRBV6-3 and TRBJ1-5, with D possibly being TRBD1 (6 bases). Germline-derived CDR1 and CDR2 are MNHEY and SVGEGT. V lost 6 bases and J 0 bases, leaving 12 bases between the germline ends. The CDR3 has 15 residues. The CDR3 loop reads CASRIGQFSNQPQHF. CDR3 coding DNA: TGTGCCAGCAGGATCGGACAGTTTAGCAATCAGCCCCAGCATTTT.

There are many counts of this clonotype. The rearrangement joins TRBV7-2 to TRBJ2-5, with TRBD1 matching 9 bases. Germline-derived CDR1 and CDR2 are SGHTA and FQGNSA. V dropped 8 bases and J dropped 2; count of bases not matched to a gene: 9. The CDR3 has 15 residues. CDR3 residues: CASVYLGTGQETQYF. Written as DNA, the CDR3 is TGTGCCAGCGTATATCTCGGGACAGGGCAAGAGACCCAGTACTTC.